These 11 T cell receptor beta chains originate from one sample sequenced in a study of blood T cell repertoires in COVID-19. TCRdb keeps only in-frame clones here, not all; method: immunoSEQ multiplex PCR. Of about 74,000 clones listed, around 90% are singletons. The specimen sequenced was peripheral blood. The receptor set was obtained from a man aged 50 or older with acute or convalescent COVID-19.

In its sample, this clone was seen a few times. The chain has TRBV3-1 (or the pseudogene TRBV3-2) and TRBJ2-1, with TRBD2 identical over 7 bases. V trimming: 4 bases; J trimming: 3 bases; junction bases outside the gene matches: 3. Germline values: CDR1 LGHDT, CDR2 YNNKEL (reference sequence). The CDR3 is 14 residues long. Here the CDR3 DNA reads TGTGCCAGCAGCCGGGGACTATTCTACAATGAGCAGTTCTTC. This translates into CASSRGLFYNEQFF.

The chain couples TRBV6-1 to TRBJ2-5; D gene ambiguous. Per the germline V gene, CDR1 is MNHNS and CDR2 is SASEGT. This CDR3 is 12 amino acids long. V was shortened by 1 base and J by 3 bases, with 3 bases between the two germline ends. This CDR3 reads CASSEVKETQYF. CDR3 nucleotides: TGTGCCAGCAGTGAAGTCAAAGAGACCCAGTACTTC.

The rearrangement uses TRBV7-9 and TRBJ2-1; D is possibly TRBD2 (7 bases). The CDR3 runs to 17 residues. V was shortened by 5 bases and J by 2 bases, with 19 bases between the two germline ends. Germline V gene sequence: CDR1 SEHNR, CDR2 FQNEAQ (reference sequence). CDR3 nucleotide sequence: TGTGCCAGCAGCCCCAGGGGCGGGAGAATCCCCTACAATGAGCAGTTCTTC. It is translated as CASSPRGGRIPYNEQFF.

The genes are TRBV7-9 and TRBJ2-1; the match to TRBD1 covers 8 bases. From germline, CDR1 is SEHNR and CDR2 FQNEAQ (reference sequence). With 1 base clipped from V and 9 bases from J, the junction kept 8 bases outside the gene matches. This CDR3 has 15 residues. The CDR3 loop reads CASSLDGRGQGEQFF. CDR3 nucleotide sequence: TGTGCCAGCAGCTTAGACGGCAGGGGGCAAGGTGAGCAGTTCTTC.

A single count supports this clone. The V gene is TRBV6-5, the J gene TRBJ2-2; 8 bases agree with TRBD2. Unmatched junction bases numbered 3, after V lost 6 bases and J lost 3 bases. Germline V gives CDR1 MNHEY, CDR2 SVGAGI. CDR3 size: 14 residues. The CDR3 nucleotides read TGTGCCAGCAGATCGGGGGGGGACACCGGGGAGCTGTTTTTT. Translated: CASRSGGDTGELFF.

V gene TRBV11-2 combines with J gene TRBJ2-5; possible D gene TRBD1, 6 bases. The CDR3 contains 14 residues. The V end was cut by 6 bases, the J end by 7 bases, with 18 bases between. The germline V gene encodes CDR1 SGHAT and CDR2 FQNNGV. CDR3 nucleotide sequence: TGTGCCAGCAGAGAACCGGGACAAACGAGGACCCAGTACTTC. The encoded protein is CASREPGQTRTQYF.

The CDR3 DNA reads as TGTGCCAGCAGCCCAGGGAACTATGGCTACACCTTC. Amino acids: CASSPGNYGYTF. The chain uses TRBV16 and TRBJ1-2; D might be TRBD1 (5 bases). V was cut by 4 bases and J by 2 bases, with 5 bases left in between. Looked up from germline, CDR1 is KGHSY and CDR2 is FQNENV. The CDR3 sequence is 12 residues long.

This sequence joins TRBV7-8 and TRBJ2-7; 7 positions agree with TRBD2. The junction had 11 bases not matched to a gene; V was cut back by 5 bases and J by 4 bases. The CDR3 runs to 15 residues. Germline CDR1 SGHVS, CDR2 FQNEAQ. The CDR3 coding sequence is TGTGCCAGCAGCCCCGGGGCTAGCGGAATTTACGAGCAGTACTTC. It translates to CASSPGASGIYEQYF. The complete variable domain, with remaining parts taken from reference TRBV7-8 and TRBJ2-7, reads GAGVSQSPRYKVAKRGQDVALRCDPISGHVSLFWYQQALGQGPEFLTYFQNEAQLDKSGLPSDRFFAERPEGSVSTLKIQRTQQEDSAVYLCASSPGASGIYEQYFGPGTRLTVT.

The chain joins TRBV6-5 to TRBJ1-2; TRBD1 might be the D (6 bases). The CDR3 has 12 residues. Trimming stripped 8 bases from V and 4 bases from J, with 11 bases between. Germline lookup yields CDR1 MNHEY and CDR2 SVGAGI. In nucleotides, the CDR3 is TGTGCCAGCCCAGGGGATCCCTATGGCTACACCTTC. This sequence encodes CASPGDPYGYTF.

In nucleotides, the CDR3 is TGTGCCAGCAGCACCCACCCAATCGCTGGCGGGACTGAAGCTTTCTTT. The encoded protein is CASSTHPIAGGTEAFF. The chain couples TRBV7-3 to TRBJ1-1, with unresolved D. CDR1 is SGHTA and CDR2 is FQGTGA in the germline V gene. The V end lost 5 bases, the J end lost 5 bases, and 21 bases lay between the germline ends. The CDR3 length is 16 residues.

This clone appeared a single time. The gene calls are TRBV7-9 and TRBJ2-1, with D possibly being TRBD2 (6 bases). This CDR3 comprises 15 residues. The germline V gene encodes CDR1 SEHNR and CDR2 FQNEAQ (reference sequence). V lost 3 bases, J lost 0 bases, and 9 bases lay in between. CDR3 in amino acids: CASSLTRGSYNEQFF. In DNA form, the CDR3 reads TGTGCCAGCAGCTTGACTAGGGGCTCCTACAATGAGCAGTTCTTC.